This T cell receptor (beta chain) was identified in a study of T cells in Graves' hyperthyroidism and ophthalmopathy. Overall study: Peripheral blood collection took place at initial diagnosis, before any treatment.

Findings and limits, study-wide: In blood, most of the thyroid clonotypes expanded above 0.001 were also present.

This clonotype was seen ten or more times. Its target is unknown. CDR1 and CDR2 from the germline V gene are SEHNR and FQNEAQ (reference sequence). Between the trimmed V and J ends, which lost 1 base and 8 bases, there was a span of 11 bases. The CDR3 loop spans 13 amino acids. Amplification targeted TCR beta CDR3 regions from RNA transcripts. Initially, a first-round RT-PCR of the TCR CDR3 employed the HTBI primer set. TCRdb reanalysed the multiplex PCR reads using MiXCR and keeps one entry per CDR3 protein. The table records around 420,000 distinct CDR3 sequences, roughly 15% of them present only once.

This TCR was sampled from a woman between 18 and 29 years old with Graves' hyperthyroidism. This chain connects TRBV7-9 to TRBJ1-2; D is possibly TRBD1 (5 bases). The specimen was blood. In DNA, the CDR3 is TGTGCCAGCAGCTTAGGACAGTCTGACGGCTACACCTTC. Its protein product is CASSLGQSDGYTF.